This TCR beta chain was sequenced in a study of blood T cell repertoires in COVID-19. The CDR3 runs 15 residues. V lost 2 bases, J lost 7 bases, and 4 bases stayed unmatched. CDR1 is LNHDA and CDR2 is SQIVND in the germline V gene (reference sequence). TCRdb's table, derived via immunoSEQ multiplex PCR, lists solely in-frame clones and lacks some. The data contain 150,000 or so clones, 83% of them seen just once; the ten biggest clones take up roughly an eighth. This chain links TRBV19 with TRBJ1-6; TRBD1 aligns across 8 bases. This clonotype was obtained from a woman aged 55-70 years with COVID-19, enrolled during active disease. Sequencing used peripheral blood. Here the CDR3 reads CASSITGGINSPLHF. CDR3 sequence (DNA): TGTGCCAGTAGTATAACAGGGGGGATAAATTCACCCCTCCACTTT.